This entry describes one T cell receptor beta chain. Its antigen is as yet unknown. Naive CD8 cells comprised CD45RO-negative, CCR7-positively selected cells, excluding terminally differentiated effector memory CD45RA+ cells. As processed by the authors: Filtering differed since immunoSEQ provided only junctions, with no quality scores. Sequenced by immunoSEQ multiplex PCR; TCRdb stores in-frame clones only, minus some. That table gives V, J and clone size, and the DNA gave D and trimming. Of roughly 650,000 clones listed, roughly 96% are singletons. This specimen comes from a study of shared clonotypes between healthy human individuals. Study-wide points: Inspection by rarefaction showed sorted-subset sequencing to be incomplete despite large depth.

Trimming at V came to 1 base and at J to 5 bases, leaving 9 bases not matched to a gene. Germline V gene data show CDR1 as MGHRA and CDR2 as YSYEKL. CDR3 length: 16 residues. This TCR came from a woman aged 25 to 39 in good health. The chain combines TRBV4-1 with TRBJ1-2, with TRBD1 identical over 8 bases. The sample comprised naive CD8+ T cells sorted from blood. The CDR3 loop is CASSQGVGQGPYGYTF. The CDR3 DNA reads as TGCGCCAGCAGCCAAGGAGTAGGACAGGGCCCTTATGGCTACACCTTC.